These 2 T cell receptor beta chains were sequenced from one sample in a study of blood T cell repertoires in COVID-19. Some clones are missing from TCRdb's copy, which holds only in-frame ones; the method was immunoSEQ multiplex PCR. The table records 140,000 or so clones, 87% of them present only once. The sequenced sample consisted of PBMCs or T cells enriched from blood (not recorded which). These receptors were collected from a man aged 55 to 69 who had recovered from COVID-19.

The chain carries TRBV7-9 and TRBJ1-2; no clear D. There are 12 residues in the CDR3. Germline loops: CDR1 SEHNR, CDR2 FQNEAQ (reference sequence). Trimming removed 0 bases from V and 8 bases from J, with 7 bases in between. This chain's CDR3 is CASSLAREGYTF. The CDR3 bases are TGTGCCAGCAGCTTAGCCCGGGAAGGCTACACCTTC.

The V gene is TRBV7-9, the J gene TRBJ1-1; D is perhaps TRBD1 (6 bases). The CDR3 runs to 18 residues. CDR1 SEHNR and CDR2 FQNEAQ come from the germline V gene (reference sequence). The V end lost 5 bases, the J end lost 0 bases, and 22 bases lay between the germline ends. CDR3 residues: CASSPTQGLGTMNTEAFF. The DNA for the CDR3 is TGTGCCAGCAGCCCCACACAGGGTCTGGGTACAATGAACACTGAAGCTTTCTTT.